The sequence of this T cell receptor (beta chain) was determined in a study of cytomegalovirus exposure and HLA in healthy donors. The PCR made use of 60 Vbeta and 13 Jbeta primers. Clones were read by immunoSEQ multiplex PCR, and TCRdb kept only the in-frame ones, dropping some. The top ten clones hold 13% to 15% of a sample with over 80,000 clones, 65% to 80% of them seen once. The germline V gene has CDR1 MNHEY and CDR2 SMNVEV (reference sequence). CDR3 length: 13 amino acids. Germline trimming cut 9 bases from V and 6 bases from J; bases unmatched to any gene: 9. The sample was PBMCs. This receptor was identified in a woman between 70 and 85 years old in good health and CMV-seropositive. The rearrangement uses TRBV27 and TRBJ1-2, with 8 bases identical to TRBD1. In DNA form, the CDR3 reads TGTGCCAGTGGGACAGGAGGCGGGAATGGCTACACCTTC. It is translated as CASGTGGGNGYTF.